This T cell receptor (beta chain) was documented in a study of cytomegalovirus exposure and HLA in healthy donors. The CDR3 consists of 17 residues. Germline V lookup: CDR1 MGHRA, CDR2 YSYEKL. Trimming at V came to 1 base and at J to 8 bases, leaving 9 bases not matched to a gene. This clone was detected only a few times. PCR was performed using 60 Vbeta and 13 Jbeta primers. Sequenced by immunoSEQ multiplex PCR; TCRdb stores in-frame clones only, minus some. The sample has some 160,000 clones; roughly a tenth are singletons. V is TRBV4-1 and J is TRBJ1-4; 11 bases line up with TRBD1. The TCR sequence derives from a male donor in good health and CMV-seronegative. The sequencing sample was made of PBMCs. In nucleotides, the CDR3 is TGCGCCAGCAGCCAAGGTTGGGTGGGACAGGGGGGGGAAAAACTGTTTTTT. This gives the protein CASSQGWVGQGGEKLFF.